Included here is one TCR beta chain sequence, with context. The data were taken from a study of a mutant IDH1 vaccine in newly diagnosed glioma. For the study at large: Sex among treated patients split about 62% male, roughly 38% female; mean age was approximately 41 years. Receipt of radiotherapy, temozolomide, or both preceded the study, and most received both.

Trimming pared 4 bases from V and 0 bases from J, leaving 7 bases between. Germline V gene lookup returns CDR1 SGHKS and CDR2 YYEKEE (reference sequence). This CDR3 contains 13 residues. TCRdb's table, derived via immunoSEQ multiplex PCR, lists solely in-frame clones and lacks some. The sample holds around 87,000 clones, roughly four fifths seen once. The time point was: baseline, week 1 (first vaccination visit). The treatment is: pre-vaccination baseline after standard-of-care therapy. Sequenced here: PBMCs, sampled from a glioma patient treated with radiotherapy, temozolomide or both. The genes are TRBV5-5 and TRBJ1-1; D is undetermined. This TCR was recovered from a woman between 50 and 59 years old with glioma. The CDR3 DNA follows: TGTGCCAGCAGCGGAGGGCTGAACACTGAAGCTTTCTTT. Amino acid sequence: CASSGGLNTEAFF.